This T cell receptor (beta chain) came from a study of OX40 agonist ivuxolimab in advanced cancers. The study, taken as a whole, reports: Some patients without response likewise showed low normalized clonal expansion. The study found that CD8+ T cells averaged more expanded clones than CD4+.

Samples were taken at baseline and on day 1 of cycles 4 and 7. Repertoires were generated with immunoSEQ multiplex PCR, while TCRdb's copy carries only in-frame clones and drops some. The sample comprises 50,000 to 65,000 clones, roughly four fifths of which are singletons, and around 1% rests with the top ten. As for this clone: Its target is not known.

This specimen consisted of CD4+ or CD8+ T cells sorted from blood, obtained in a trial of the OX40 agonist ivuxolimab. This TCR derives from an adult with an advanced solid tumor such as melanoma, head and neck, liver or kidney cancer.

The CDR3 spells CASSLVAGYEQYF. CDR3 DNA: TGCGCCAGCAGCTTGGTGGCGGGCTACGAGCAGTACTTC. This rearrangement joins TRBV5-1 to TRBJ2-7, with D maybe TRBD2 (5 bases). The germline V and J ends were trimmed by 0 bases and 3 bases, with 7 bases remaining between them. In germline, CDR1 is SGHRS, CDR2 YFSETQ. CDR3 length: 13 residues.